This T cell receptor beta chain originates from a study of cytomegalovirus exposure and HLA in healthy donors. Use of 60 Vbeta and 13 Jbeta primers characterized the PCR. TCRdb's table, derived via immunoSEQ multiplex PCR, lists solely in-frame clones and lacks some. In the table there are some 150,000 clones, more than 7.5% of which are singletons. J was trimmed by 1 base and V by 0 bases; bases with no gene match: 14. The CDR3 runs 20 residues. CDR1 is SGDLS and CDR2 is YYNGEE in the germline V gene. The study, taken as a whole, reports: Sequencing probably produced one cluster of sequence variants that were highly shared. HLA allele associations emerged for roughly 17,000 TCR beta sequences in a later analysis, at 0.05 false discovery rate. With later analysis, a missense DCLRE1C variant became linked to TCR beta V- and J-gene trimming. Donor immune exposure was known only as CMV serostatus.

To note about this clone: Its antigen is unknown.

The J gene is TRBJ2-3, the V gene TRBV9; 10 bases agree with TRBD2. The sequencing sample was made of PBMCs. The TCR sequence derives from a man in his forties or fifties in good health and CMV-seronegative. The CDR3 loop is CASSVGGGLAGDRRTDTQYF. The CDR3 DNA is TGTGCCAGCAGCGTAGGGGGGGGCCTAGCGGGAGATCGGCGCACAGATACGCAGTATTTT.